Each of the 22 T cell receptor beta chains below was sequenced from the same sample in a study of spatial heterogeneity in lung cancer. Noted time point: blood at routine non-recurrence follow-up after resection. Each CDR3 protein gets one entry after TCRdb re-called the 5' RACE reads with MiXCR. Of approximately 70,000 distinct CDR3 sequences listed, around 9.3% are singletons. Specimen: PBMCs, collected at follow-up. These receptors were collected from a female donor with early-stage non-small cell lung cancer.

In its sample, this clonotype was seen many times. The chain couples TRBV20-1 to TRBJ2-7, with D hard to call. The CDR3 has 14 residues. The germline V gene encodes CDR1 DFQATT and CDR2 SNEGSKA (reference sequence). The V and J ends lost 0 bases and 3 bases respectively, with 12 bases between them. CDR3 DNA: TGCAGTGCTAGAGATCTTGAACAGCACTACGAGCAGTACTTC. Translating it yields CSARDLEQHYEQYF.

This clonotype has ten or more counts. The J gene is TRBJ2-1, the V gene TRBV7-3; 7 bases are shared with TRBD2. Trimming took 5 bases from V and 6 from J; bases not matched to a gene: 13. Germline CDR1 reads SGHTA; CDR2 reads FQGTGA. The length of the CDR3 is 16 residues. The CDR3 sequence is CASSPLGGSGVNEQFF. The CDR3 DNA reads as TGTGCCAGCAGCCCCTTAGGCGGGAGCGGAGTCAATGAGCAGTTCTTC.

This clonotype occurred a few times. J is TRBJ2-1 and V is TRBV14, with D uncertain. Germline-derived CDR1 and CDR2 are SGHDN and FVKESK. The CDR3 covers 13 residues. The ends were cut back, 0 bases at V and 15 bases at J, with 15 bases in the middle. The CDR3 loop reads CASSQEGNPAPFF. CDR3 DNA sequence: TGTGCCAGCAGCCAAGAGGGGAATCCCGCCCCGTTCTTC. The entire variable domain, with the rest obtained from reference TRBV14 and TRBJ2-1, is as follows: EAGVTQFPSHSVIEKGQTVTLRCDPISGHDNLYWYRRVMGKEIKFLLHFVKESKQDESGMPNNRFLAERTGGTYSTLKVQPAELEDSGVYFCASSQEGNPAPFFGPGTRLTVL.

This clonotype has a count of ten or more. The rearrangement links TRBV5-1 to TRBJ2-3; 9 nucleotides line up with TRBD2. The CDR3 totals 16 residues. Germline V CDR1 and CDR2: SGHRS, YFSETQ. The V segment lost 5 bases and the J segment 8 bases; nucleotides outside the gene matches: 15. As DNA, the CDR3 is TGCGCCAGCAGTCTCGCTCCTAGCGGGAACTATGGTACGCAGTATTTT. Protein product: CASSLAPSGNYGTQYF.

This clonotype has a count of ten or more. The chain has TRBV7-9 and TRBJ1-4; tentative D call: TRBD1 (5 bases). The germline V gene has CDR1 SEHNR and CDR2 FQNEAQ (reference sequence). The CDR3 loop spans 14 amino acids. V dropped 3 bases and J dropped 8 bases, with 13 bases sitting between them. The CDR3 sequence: CASSFRQGQEKLFF. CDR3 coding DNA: TGTGCCAGCAGCTTTCGGCAGGGCCAGGAAAAACTGTTTTTT.

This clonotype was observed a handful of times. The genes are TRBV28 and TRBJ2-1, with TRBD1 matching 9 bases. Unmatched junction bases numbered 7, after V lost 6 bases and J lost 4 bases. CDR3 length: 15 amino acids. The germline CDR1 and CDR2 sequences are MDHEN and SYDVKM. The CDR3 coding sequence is TGTGCCAGCAGATCCGGGACAGGGACTTACAATGAGCAGTTCTTC. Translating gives CASRSGTGTYNEQFF.

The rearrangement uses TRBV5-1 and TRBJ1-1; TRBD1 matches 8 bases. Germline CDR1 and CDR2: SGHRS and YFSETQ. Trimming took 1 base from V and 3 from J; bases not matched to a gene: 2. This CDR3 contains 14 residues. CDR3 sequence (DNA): TGCGCCAGCAGCTTGCAGGGGGCTTACACTGAAGCTTTCTTT. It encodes CASSLQGAYTEAFF.

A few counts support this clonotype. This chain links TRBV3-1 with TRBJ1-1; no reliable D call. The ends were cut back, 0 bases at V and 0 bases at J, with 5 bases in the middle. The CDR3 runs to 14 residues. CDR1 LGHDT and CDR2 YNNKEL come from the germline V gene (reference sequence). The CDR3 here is CASSQEPVNTEAFF. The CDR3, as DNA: TGTGCCAGCAGCCAAGAACCGGTGAACACTGAAGCTTTCTTT.

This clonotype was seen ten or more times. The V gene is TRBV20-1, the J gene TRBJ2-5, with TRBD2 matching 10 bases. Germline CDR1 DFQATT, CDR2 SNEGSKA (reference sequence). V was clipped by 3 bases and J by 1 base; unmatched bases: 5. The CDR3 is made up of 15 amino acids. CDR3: CSASPAGGPQETQYF. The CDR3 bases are TGCAGTGCTAGTCCAGCGGGAGGGCCCCAAGAGACCCAGTACTTC.

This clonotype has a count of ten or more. The CDR3 sequence: CASTPGTGGNQPQHF. The CDR3 DNA follows: TGTGCCAGCACCCCGGGGACAGGTGGTAATCAGCCCCAGCATTTT. The J gene is TRBJ1-5, the V gene TRBV12-3 or TRBV12-4; 8 bases map to TRBD1. This CDR3 is 15 amino acids long. The V gene end was trimmed by 7 bases and the J gene end by 4 bases; junction bases not matched to a gene: 9.

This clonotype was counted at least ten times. CDR3: CATSRDSYEAFF. The DNA of the CDR3 is TGTGCCACCAGCAGAGACAGTTACGAAGCTTTCTTT. The chain carries TRBV15 and TRBJ1-1; D is undetermined. Germline V gene lookup returns CDR1 LNHNV and CDR2 YYDKDF (reference sequence). V was shortened by 0 bases and J by 8 bases, with 7 bases between the two germline ends. The CDR3 is 12 amino acids.

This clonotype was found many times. CDR3 in amino acids: CASSYPGTVTYEQYF. In DNA, the CDR3 is TGTGCCAGCAGTTACCCAGGGACGGTAACCTACGAGCAGTACTTC. The chain links TRBV6-6 to TRBJ2-7; D possibly uses TRBD1 or TRBD2 (5 bases each). Germline CDR1 MNHNY, CDR2 SVGAGI (reference sequence). The CDR3 runs 15 residues. Trimming pared 2 bases from V and 2 bases from J, leaving 13 bases between.

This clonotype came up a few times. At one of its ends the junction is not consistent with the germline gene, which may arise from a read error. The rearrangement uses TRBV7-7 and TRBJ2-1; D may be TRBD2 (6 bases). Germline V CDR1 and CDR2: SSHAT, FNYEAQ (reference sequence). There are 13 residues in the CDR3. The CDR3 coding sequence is TGTGCTAGCAGCTTAGCGGTTAGTGGTGAGCAGTTCTTC. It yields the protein CASSLAVSGEQFF.

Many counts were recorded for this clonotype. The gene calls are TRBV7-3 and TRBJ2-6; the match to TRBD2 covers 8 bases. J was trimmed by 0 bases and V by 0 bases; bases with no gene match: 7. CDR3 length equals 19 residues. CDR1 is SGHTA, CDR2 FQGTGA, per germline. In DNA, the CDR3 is TGTGCCAGCAGCTTAACCTTAGCGGGGTCGACCTCTGGGGCCAACGTCCTGACTTTC. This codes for CASSLTLAGSTSGANVLTF.

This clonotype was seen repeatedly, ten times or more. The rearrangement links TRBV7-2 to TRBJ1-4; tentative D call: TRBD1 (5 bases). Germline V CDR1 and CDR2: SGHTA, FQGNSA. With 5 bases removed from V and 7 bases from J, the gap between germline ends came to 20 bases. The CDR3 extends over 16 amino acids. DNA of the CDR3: TGTGCCAGCAGCCCCCCCGGAGGGGCGTTGGGTGAAAAACTGTTTTTT. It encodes CASSPPGGALGEKLFF. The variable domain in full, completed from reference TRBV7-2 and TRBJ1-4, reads GAGVSQSPSNKVTEKGKDVELRCDPISGHTALYWYRQSLGQGLEFLIYFQGNSAPDKSGLPSDRFSAERTGGSVSTLTIQRTQQEDSAVYLCASSPPGGALGEKLFFGSGTQLSVL.

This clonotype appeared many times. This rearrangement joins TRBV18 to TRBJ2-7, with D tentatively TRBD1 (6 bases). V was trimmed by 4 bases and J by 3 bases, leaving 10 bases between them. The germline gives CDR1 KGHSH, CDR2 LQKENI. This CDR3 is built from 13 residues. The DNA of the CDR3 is TGTGCCAGCTCACGTGACAGGATCTACGAGCAGTACTTC. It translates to CASSRDRIYEQYF.

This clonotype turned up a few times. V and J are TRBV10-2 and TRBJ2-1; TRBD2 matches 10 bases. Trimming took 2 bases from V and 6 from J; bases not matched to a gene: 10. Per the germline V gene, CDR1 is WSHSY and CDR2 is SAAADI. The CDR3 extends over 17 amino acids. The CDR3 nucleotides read TGCGCCAGCAGTGAGAGAGCCGGGACTAGCGCATCCAATGAGCAGTTCTTC. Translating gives CASSERAGTSASNEQFF.

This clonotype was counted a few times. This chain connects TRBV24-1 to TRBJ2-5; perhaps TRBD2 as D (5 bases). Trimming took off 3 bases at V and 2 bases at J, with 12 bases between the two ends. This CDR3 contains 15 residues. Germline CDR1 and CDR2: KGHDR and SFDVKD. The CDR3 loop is CATSDPHRGQETQYF. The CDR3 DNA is TGTGCCACCAGTGATCCCCACCGGGGTCAAGAGACCCAGTACTTC.

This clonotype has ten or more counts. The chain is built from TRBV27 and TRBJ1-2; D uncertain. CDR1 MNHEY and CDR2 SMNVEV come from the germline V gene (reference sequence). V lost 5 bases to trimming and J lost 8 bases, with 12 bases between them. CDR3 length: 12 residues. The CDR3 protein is CASSPGMGGYTF. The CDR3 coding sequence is TGTGCCAGCAGTCCGGGAATGGGCGGCTACACCTTC.

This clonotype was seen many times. The CDR3 DNA is TGTGCCAGCAGCTTAGGGGGGACATCGAAAGGGTTATCCTACGAGCAGTACTTC. Translation gives CASSLGGTSKGLSYEQYF. The gene calls are TRBV11-2 and TRBJ2-7, with D possibly matching TRBD1 (6 bases). V lost 1 base and J lost 1, with 20 bases in between. The germline gives CDR1 SGHAT, CDR2 FQNNGV. The CDR3 loop spans 18 amino acids.

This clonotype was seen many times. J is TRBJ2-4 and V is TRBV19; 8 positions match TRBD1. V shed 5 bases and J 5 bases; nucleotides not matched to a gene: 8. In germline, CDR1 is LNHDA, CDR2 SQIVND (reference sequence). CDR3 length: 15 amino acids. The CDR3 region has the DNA TGTGCCAGTAGTCAACAACAGGGACAGGAAAACATTCAGTACTTC. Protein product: CASSQQQGQENIQYF.

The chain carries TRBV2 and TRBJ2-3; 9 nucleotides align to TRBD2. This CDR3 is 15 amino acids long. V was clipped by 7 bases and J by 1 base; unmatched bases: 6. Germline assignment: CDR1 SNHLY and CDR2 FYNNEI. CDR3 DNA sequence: TGTGCCAGCACTCGGACTAGCGAGGGCACAGATACGCAGTATTTT. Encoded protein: CASTRTSEGTDTQYF.